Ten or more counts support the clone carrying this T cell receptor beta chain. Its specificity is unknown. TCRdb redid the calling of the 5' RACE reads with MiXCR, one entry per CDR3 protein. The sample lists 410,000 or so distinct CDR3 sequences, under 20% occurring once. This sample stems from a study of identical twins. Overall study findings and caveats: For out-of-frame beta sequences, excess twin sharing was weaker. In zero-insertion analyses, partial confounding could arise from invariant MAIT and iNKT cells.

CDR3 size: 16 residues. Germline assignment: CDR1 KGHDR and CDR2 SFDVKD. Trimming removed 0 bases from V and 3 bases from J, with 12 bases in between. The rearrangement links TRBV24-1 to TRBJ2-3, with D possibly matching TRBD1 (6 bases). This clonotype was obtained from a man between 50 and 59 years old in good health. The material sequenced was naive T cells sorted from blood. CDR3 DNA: TGTGCCACCAGTGATTTGGGGGGCTGGGATACAGATACGCAGTATTTT. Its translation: CATSDLGGWDTDTQYF.